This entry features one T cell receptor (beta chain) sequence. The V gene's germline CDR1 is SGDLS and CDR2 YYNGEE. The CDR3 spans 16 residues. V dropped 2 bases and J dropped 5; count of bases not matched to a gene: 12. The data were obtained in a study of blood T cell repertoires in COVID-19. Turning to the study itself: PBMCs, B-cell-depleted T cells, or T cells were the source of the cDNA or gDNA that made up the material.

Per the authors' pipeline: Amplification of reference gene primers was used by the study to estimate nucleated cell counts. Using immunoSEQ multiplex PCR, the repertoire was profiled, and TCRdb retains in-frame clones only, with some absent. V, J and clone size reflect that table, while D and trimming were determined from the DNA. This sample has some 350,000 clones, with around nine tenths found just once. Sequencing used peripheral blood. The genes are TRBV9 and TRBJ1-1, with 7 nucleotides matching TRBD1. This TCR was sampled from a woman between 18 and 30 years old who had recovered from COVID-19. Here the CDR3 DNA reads TGTGCCAGCAGCGTCAGGATCGACAGGGATTTGACTGAAGCTTTCTTT. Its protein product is CASSVRIDRDLTEAFF.